The 9 T cell receptor beta chains reported below all come from one sample, sequenced in a study of OX40 agonist ivuxolimab in advanced cancers. The data were produced by immunoSEQ multiplex PCR, yet TCRdb's version contains in-frame clones alone and is incomplete. The data hold about 69,000 clones, with roughly 90% observed a single time. The sample in question was CD4+ or CD8+ T cells sorted from blood, obtained in a trial of the OX40 agonist ivuxolimab. The receptor set was obtained from an adult with an advanced solid tumor such as melanoma, head and neck, liver or kidney cancer.

This clone came up once. The rearrangement links TRBV5-1 to TRBJ2-1; TRBD2 agrees at 7 bases. There are 16 residues in the CDR3. Germline CDR1 and CDR2: SGHRS and YFSETQ. Trimming removed 0 bases from V and 4 bases from J; junction bases left unmatched: 7. CDR3 loop: CASSLVGGSGYNEQFF. The CDR3 region has the DNA TGCGCCAGCAGCTTGGTCGGGGGGTCGGGGTACAATGAGCAGTTCTTC. Based on the CDR3 plus reference TRBV5-1 and TRBJ2-1, the full variable domain is KAGVTQTPRYLIKTRGQQVTLSCSPISGHRSVSWYQQTPGQGLQFLFEYFSETQRNKGNFPGRFSGRQFSNSRSEMNVSTLELGDSALYLCASSLVGGSGYNEQFFGPGTRLTVL.

The chain employs TRBV9 and TRBJ1-4; D remains unclear. This CDR3 contains 14 residues. Germline-derived CDR1 and CDR2 are SGDLS and YYNGEE. V dropped 1 base and J dropped 8 bases, with 12 bases sitting between them. In DNA, the CDR3 is TGTGCCAGCAGCGTAACCCCGGACGGGGAAAAACTGTTTTTT. Amino acids: CASSVTPDGEKLFF. Looking up the rest from reference TRBV9 and TRBJ1-4 gives the full variable domain: DSGVTQTPKHLITATGQRVTLRCSPRSGDLSVYWYQQSLDQGLQFLIQYYNGEERAKGNILERFSAQQFPDLHSELNLSSLELGDSALYFCASSVTPDGEKLFFGSGTQLSVL.

The chain joins TRBV18 to TRBJ2-5, with a tentative D call TRBD1 (5 bases). The CDR3 runs to 13 residues. The V and J ends lost 5 bases and 2 bases respectively, with 9 bases between them. CDR1 is KGHSH, CDR2 LQKENI, per germline. The CDR3 region has the DNA TGTGCCAGCTCATCGACAGAACAAGAGACCCAGTACTTC. Amino acids: CASSSTEQETQYF.

This rearrangement joins TRBV5-1 to TRBJ2-7; tentatively, D is TRBD1 or TRBD2 (5 bases each). Germline-derived CDR1 and CDR2 are SGHRS and YFSETQ. Trimming pared 4 bases from V and 3 bases from J, leaving 11 bases between. The CDR3 runs 13 residues. This CDR3 reads CASSTGPVYEQYF. CDR3 nucleotide sequence: TGCGCCAGCAGCACGGGGCCGGTCTACGAGCAGTACTTC. Full variable domain (rest looked up from reference TRBV5-1 and TRBJ2-7): KAGVTQTPRYLIKTRGQQVTLSCSPISGHRSVSWYQQTPGQGLQFLFEYFSETQRNKGNFPGRFSGRQFSNSRSEMNVSTLELGDSALYLCASSTGPVYEQYFGPGTRLTVT.

This chain connects TRBV28 to TRBJ2-5, with D possibly called TRBD1 or TRBD2 (6 bases each). The end of the DNA fits TRBJ2-7 better, so the J call may be wrong. Germline values: CDR1 MDHEN, CDR2 SYDVKM. CDR3 size: 13 residues. CDR3 sequence reads: CASKGGGPYEQYF. In nucleotides, the CDR3 is TGTGCCAGTAAGGGGGGAGGCCCCTACGAGCAGTACTTC.

The genes are TRBV6-5 and TRBJ1-2, with D possibly being TRBD1 (6 bases). The V end was cut by 0 bases, the J end by 1 base, with 12 bases between. The CDR3 sequence is 16 residues long. CDR1 MNHEY and CDR2 SVGAGI come from the germline V gene. CDR3 DNA: TGTGCCAGCAGTTACTCTTCGGACAGCCTTAACTATGGCTACACCTTC. The encoded protein is CASSYSSDSLNYGYTF.

J is TRBJ1-5 and V is TRBV6-1; D unresolved. The length of the CDR3 is 15 residues. V gave up 6 bases and J gave up 5 bases, with 17 bases separating them. CDR1 is MNHNS and CDR2 is SASEGT in the germline V gene. The CDR3 reads CASSETPTTHQPQHF. CDR3 in DNA: TGTGCCAGCAGCGAAACCCCGACGACCCATCAGCCCCAGCATTTT.

The V and J genes are TRBV5-5 and TRBJ2-7; the match to TRBD2 covers 9 bases. This CDR3 has 17 residues. The ends lost 0 bases at V and 4 bases at J; junction bases unmatched: 11. Germline CDR1 SGHKS, CDR2 YYEKEE (reference sequence). The CDR3 loop reads CASSLAGLAGISYEQYF. The CDR3 region has the DNA TGTGCCAGCAGCTTGGCCGGGCTAGCGGGGATCTCTTACGAGCAGTACTTC.

The chain carries TRBV28 and TRBJ1-5; no firm D call. V lost 4 bases and J lost 4, with 14 bases in between. There are 15 residues in the CDR3. In germline, CDR1 is MDHEN, CDR2 SYDVKM. The CDR3 DNA reads as TGTGCCAGCAGTTCTGGCCTCAAAGGGAATCAGCCCCAGCATTTT. Residues: CASSSGLKGNQPQHF.